Listed below are T cell receptor beta chains from one sample, sequenced in a study of blood T cell repertoires in COVID-19. TCRdb's copy holds only in-frame clones and misses some; the assay was immunoSEQ multiplex PCR. Here the sample spans about 160,000 clones, approximately 81% being singletons. Sequencing was carried out using peripheral blood. These receptors all stem from a woman between 45 and 60 years old with COVID-19, enrolled during active disease. Each CDR3 is given with its conserved first and last residue. The order of the fields is V gene, D gene, J gene, clone size, CDR3 protein, CDR3 DNA. A D gene is named only where the DNA matches it firmly. Clone sizes are given selectively: once, few, many, or a class where the clone is expanded.

TRBV5-1	NA	TRBJ2-1	NA	CASRTRQDSYNEQFF	TGCGCCAGCAGAACCCGACAGGACTCCTACAATGAGCAGTTCTTC
TRBV11-1	TRBD1	TRBJ1-4	NA	CASSIDRGGNEKLFF	TGTGCCAGCAGCATCGACAGGGGGGGGAATGAAAAACTGTTTTTT
TRBV6-5	TRBD1	TRBJ2-1	NA	CASRIAWTGVHEQFF	TGTGCCAGCAGGATCGCCTGGACAGGGGTTCATGAGCAGTTCTTC
TRBV9	NA	TRBJ2-3	NA	CASSVGIPGAADTQYF	TGTGCCAGCAGCGTAGGGATCCCCGGAGCGGCAGATACGCAGTATTTT
TRBV9	NA	TRBJ2-5	NA	CASSLGPVQETQYF	TGTGCCAGCAGCCTGGGGCCAGTTCAAGAGACCCAGTACTTC
TRBV6-6	NA	TRBJ2-2	NA	CASSPWTAVLNTGELFF	TGTGCCAGCAGTCCTTGGACAGCGGTCTTAAACACCGGGGAGCTGTTTTTT
TRBV4-1	NA	TRBJ1-5	NA	CASSQTRSNQPQHF	TGCGCCAGCAGCCAGACGAGGAGCAATCAGCCCCAGCATTTT
TRBV9	NA	TRBJ2-5	NA	CASSVVPQETQYF	TGTGCCAGCAGCGTAGTCCCTCAAGAGACCCAGTACTTC
TRBV5-8	TRBD1	TRBJ2-7	few	CASSPAYSTGGHEQYF	TGTGCCAGCAGCCCCGCCTATTCGACAGGGGGCCACGAGCAGTACTTC
TRBV24-1	TRBD2	TRBJ2-1	NA	CATSSRAAGAFNEQFF	TGTGCCACCAGTTCCCGAGCAGCGGGGGCCTTCAATGAGCAGTTCTTC
TRBV7-2	TRBD2	TRBJ2-3	NA	CASRVSGGLTDTQYF	TGTGCCAGCAGGGTTAGCGGGGGCCTCACAGATACGCAGTATTTT
TRBV9	NA	TRBJ1-5	many	CASSVGVEGQPQHF	TGTGCCAGCAGCGTAGGGGTGGAGGGCCAGCCCCAGCATTTT
TRBV6-5	NA	TRBJ2-7	NA	CASSYSKGFYEQYF	TGTGCCAGCAGTTACTCGAAGGGGTTCTACGAGCAGTACTTC
TRBV5-1	TRBD1	TRBJ1-2	NA	CASSPQGEEYGYTF	TGCGCCAGCAGCCCCCAGGGGGAAGAATATGGCTACACCTTC
TRBV9	TRBD1	TRBJ1-4	NA	CASSVTGLEDEKLFF	TGTGCCAGCAGCGTGACAGGGCTTGAGGATGAAAAACTGTTTTTT
TRBV4-3	NA	TRBJ1-2	NA	CASSRLREQSDGYTF	TGCGCCAGCAGCCGACTACGGGAACAGAGCGACGGCTACACCTTC
TRBV10-2	TRBD1	TRBJ1-5	NA	CASSQTGGGQPQHF	TGCGCCAGCAGTCAGACAGGGGGAGGTCAGCCCCAGCATTTT
TRBV7-2	TRBD1	TRBJ2-5	NA	CASSQQGETQYF	TGTGCCAGCAGCCAACAGGGGGAGACCCAGTACTTC
TRBV10-3	TRBD1	TRBJ2-7	NA	CAISVQGANEQYF	TGTGCCATCAGTGTACAGGGGGCTAACGAGCAGTACTTC
TRBV4-1	TRBD1	TRBJ1-2	NA	CASSPPDRDNYGYTF	TGCGCCAGCAGCCCTCCGGACAGGGACAACTATGGCTACACCTTC
TRBV7-6	TRBD2	TRBJ2-5	NA	CASSLRPGTSGDETQYF	TGTGCCAGCAGCTTACGGCCCGGGACTAGCGGGGATGAGACCCAGTACTTC
TRBV11-1	NA	TRBJ2-5	NA	CASSQDTRWYF	TGTGCCAGCAGCCAGGACACGCGGTGGTACTTC
TRBV4-3	TRBD2	TRBJ2-1	NA	CASSQPPLLAGGPNEQFF	TGCGCCAGCAGCCAACCACCGCTACTAGCGGGGGGGCCCAATGAGCAGTTCTTC